One sample yielded the 17 T cell receptor beta chains listed below, sequenced in a study of cytomegalovirus exposure and HLA in healthy donors. Use of 60 Vbeta and 13 Jbeta primers characterized the PCR. This table comes from immunoSEQ multiplex PCR, and its TCRdb copy is limited to in-frame clones, with some not included. The sample holds about 200,000 clones. Sample: PBMCs. The origin of the receptors is a boy younger than 18 in good health and CMV-seronegative.

V gene TRBV5-1 combines with J gene TRBJ2-3; 7 bases line up with TRBD2. The CDR3 consists of 15 residues. J was trimmed by 0 bases and V by 0 bases; bases with no gene match: 1. Germline lookup yields CDR1 SGHRS and CDR2 YFSETQ. The DNA of the CDR3 is TGCGCCAGCAGCTTGGCCGGGGGGAGCACAGATACGCAGTATTTT. Its protein product is CASSLAGGSTDTQYF.

V and J are TRBV11-1 and TRBJ2-7; possibly TRBD2 for D (7 bases). Per germline, CDR1 SGHAT and CDR2 FQDESV (reference sequence). The ends were cut back, 1 base at V and 3 bases at J, with 16 bases in the middle. The CDR3 spans 16 residues. The CDR3 DNA reads TGTGCCAGCAGCTTAGGAAGTTGGGGGGGCAGCTACGAGCAGTACTTC. It specifies CASSLGSWGGSYEQYF.

V is TRBV5-4 and J is TRBJ2-5; TRBD2 is a possible D gene (6 bases). Per the germline V gene, CDR1 is SGHNT and CDR2 is YYREEE (reference sequence). The CDR3 is made up of 14 amino acids. The ends were cut back, 4 bases at V and 2 bases at J, with 12 bases in the middle. DNA of the CDR3: TGTGCCAGCAGCCTCGCGGGGTATCAAGAGACCCAGTACTTC. Amino acid sequence: CASSLAGYQETQYF.

The chain joins TRBV6-1 to TRBJ2-3, with 9 bases lining up with TRBD2. CDR3 length equals 17 residues. V trimming: 2 bases; J trimming: 6 bases; junction bases outside the gene matches: 12. The germline V gene has CDR1 MNHNS and CDR2 SASEGT. CDR3 in amino acids: CASSEPGLAPDPDTQYF. DNA for the CDR3: TGTGCCAGCAGTGAACCCGGACTAGCGCCTGATCCCGATACGCAGTATTTT.

The CDR3 protein is CAWNLRQGGYTF. CDR3 DNA sequence: TGTGCCTGGAATCTGCGTCAGGGTGGCTACACCTTC. The rearrangement uses TRBV30 and TRBJ1-2; maybe TRBD1 (5 bases). Trimming left V 4 bases short and J 7 bases short, with 13 bases between. The CDR3 length is 12 residues. Germline V gives CDR1 GTSNPN, CDR2 SVGIG (reference sequence).

V and J are TRBV5-6 and TRBJ2-2, with D perhaps TRBD2 (6 bases). The V end lost 2 bases, the J end lost 1 base, and 12 bases lay between the germline ends. This CDR3 spans 16 amino acids. Germline lookup yields CDR1 SGHDT and CDR2 YYEEEE. The CDR3 protein is CASSFQRVLNTGELFF. Written as DNA, the CDR3 is TGTGCCAGCAGCTTCCAGCGGGTCTTGAACACCGGGGAGCTGTTTTTT.

This chain connects TRBV27 to TRBJ2-1; 9 positions match TRBD1. Trimming at V came to 4 bases and at J to 8 bases, leaving 9 bases not matched to a gene. Per germline, CDR1 MNHEY and CDR2 SMNVEV (reference sequence). The length of the CDR3 is 15 residues. The CDR3 coding sequence is TGTGCCAGCAGTTCTACAGGGGGCGATAGCGATGAGCAGTTCTTC. It is translated as CASSSTGGDSDEQFF.

The V and J genes are TRBV9 and TRBJ2-4, with D tentatively TRBD2 (6 bases). Looked up from germline, CDR1 is SGDLS and CDR2 is YYNGEE. V was pared by 5 bases and J by 5 bases, with 17 bases between. CDR3 size: 15 residues. The CDR3 coding sequence is TGTGCCAGCAGTACACCCTACGGGGGAGAAAACATTCAGTACTTC. Amino acid sequence: CASSTPYGGENIQYF.

The chain employs TRBV10-3 and TRBJ2-7; no clear D. Germline CDR1 reads ENHRY; CDR2 reads SYGVKD. There are 14 residues in the CDR3. V was cut by 5 bases and J by 2 bases, with 13 bases left in between. The CDR3 region has the DNA TGTGCCATCAGTCAATTAAGCTACCCCTACGAGCAGTACTTC. Translation gives CAISQLSYPYEQYF.

The CDR3 region is CAISQGALTDTQYF. CDR3 nucleotide sequence: TGTGCCATCTCGCAGGGGGCCCTCACAGATACGCAGTATTTT. The chain recombines TRBV10-3 with TRBJ2-3; 8 nucleotides match TRBD1. This CDR3 contains 14 residues. CDR1 ENHRY and CDR2 SYGVKD come from the germline V gene. The V and J ends lost 8 bases and 2 bases, in that order; junction bases with no gene match: 6.

The chain is built from TRBV27 and TRBJ1-1; no clear D. The germline CDR1 and CDR2 sequences are MNHEY and SMNVEV (reference sequence). This CDR3 has 14 residues. V dropped 5 bases and J dropped 0 bases, with 10 bases sitting between them. The DNA for the CDR3 is TGTGCCAGCAGTCCTAACGTGGTGAACACTGAAGCTTTCTTT. Encoded protein: CASSPNVVNTEAFF.

The V gene is TRBV19, the J gene TRBJ1-2, with D maybe TRBD1 (5 bases). Looked up from germline, CDR1 is LNHDA and CDR2 is SQIVND (reference sequence). V lost 5 bases, J lost 7 bases, and 11 bases lay in between. This CDR3 has 12 residues. The CDR3: CASSPAGGGYTF. The DNA for the CDR3 is TGTGCCAGTAGTCCGGCGGGGGGTGGCTACACCTTC.

The chain employs TRBV28 and TRBJ1-5, with D perhaps matching TRBD1 (5 bases). This CDR3 has 16 amino acids. The germline V gene has CDR1 MDHEN and CDR2 SYDVKM. Trimming shortened V by 6 bases and J by 0 bases, and 15 bases separated the two germline ends. CDR3 in DNA: TGTGCCAGCAGCGAGACAGACTTCAATAGCAATCAGCCCCAGCATTTT. Its protein product is CASSETDFNSNQPQHF.

The V gene is TRBV14, the J gene TRBJ2-3; TRBD2 aligns across 9 bases. CDR1 SGHDN and CDR2 FVKESK come from the germline V gene. CDR3 size: 15 residues. With V trimmed by 1 base and J by 2 bases, 1 base remained unmatched. The CDR3 here is CASSQVAGATDTQYF. Written as DNA, the CDR3 is TGTGCCAGCAGCCAAGTAGCGGGGGCCACAGATACGCAGTATTTT.

This chain connects TRBV7-3 to TRBJ2-1; D may be TRBD1 (5 bases). CDR3 size: 14 residues. Trimming took off 1 base at V and 3 bases at J, with 7 bases between the two ends. The V gene's germline CDR1 is SGHTA and CDR2 FQGTGA. The CDR3 region is CASSLSRDYNEQFF. Here the CDR3 DNA reads TGTGCCAGCAGCTTAAGCAGGGACTACAATGAGCAGTTCTTC.

The chain has TRBV6-1 and TRBJ2-7, with 9 bases that match TRBD2. This CDR3 region has 19 residues. From germline, CDR1 is MNHNS and CDR2 SASEGT. The V gene end was trimmed by 3 bases and the J gene end by 1 base; junction bases not matched to a gene: 16. DNA of the CDR3: TGTGCCAGCAGTGATGGGGGGCTAGCGGGGCGGTTGATTTCCTACGAGCAGTACTTC. Its translation is CASSDGGLAGRLISYEQYF.

This sequence joins TRBV5-8 and TRBJ2-7; D gene ambiguous. With 6 bases removed from V and 2 bases from J, the gap between germline ends came to 12 bases. CDR3 size: 13 residues. Germline V gene data show CDR1 as SGHTS and CDR2 as YDEGEE. CDR3 in amino acids: CASTYSATYEQYF. In DNA form, the CDR3 reads TGTGCCAGCACATACAGTGCTACCTACGAGCAGTACTTC.